This T cell receptor beta chain was found in a study of human T cells and chemical hapten exposure. Across the study: Per-sample TCR yield variability stemmed mainly from small pooled library volume differences.

Whole-study findings and limits: Sensitizing to DPC left TCRs with a frequency above 1 in 1000 unaltered.

The ends were cut back, 2 bases at V and 5 bases at J, with 13 bases in the middle. CDR3 size: 15 residues. The germline V gene encodes CDR1 MDHEN and CDR2 SYDVKM. Before extraction, the whole blood was not fractionated, and total RNA was taken from it. Unique molecular identifiers were attached to individual cDNA molecules during library preparation. Original data processing: Samples held a median of approximately 96,000 TCRs, range about 20,000–700,000. TCRdb reanalysed the reads using MiXCR and keeps one entry per CDR3 protein. These V and J calls are TCRdb output, not the study's own analysis. The table has about 120,000 distinct CDR3 sequences, approximately 9% seen once. Worth noting for this clonotype: Its antigen remains unidentified.

The sequence came from a human donor in good health. Some clones in this sample may be carry-over from other donors' samples. Source material: whole blood. The V and J genes are TRBV28 and TRBJ2-1; D may be TRBD2 (5 bases). The CDR3 protein is CASSLRTGRDNEQFF. CDR3 coding DNA: TGTGCCAGCAGTTTAAGGACGGGAAGGGACAATGAGCAGTTCTTC. Complete variable domain (other parts from reference TRBV28 and TRBJ2-1): DVKVTQSSRYLVKRTGEKVFLECVQDMDHENMFWYRQDPGLGLRLIYFSYDVKMKEKGDIPEGYSVSREKKERFSLILESASTNQTSMYLCASSLRTGRDNEQFFGPGTRLTVL.